A selection of T cell receptor beta chains follows, all from one sample in a study of PD-1 blockade in classical Hodgkin lymphoma. The data were produced by immunoSEQ multiplex PCR, yet TCRdb's version contains in-frame clones alone and is incomplete. The data contain over 10,000 clones, 75% to 95% of them seen just once; the ten biggest clones take up about 10%. Sequencing was performed on peripheral blood mononuclear cells (PBMCs), taken at baseline. Receptor source: a human donor with classical Hodgkin lymphoma. The CDR3 runs from the conserved cysteine through the conserved F or W. The D gene is left open where the match is weak. A clone size is listed for some rows: how often the clone was seen (once, few, many), or a class if it is expanded.

>TRBJ2-3|TRBD1|once|TRBV7-2
TGTGCCAGCAGCTACAGGGGGCCCACAGATACGCAGTATTTT
CASSYRGPTDTQYF
>TRBJ2-3|TRBD2|NA|TRBV30
TGTGCCTGGCAGGGAGGGGATACGCAGTATTTT
CAWQGGDTQYF
>TRBJ2-1|TRBD1|once|TRBV5-4
TGTGCCAGCAGCTTAGACTTAACAGGGGGCAATGAGCAGTTCTTC
CASSLDLTGGNEQFF
>TRBJ1-1|NA|NA|TRBV6-6
TGTGCCAGCAGTTCGGTGGCAGAATACACTGAAGCTTTCTTT
CASSSVAEYTEAFF
>TRBJ2-6|NA|NA|TRBV7-7
TGTGCCAGCAGCGCGTTGCCACAAAGTCGGGCCAACGTCCTGACTTTC
CASSALPQSRANVLTF
>TRBJ1-1|NA|NA|TRBV30
TGTGGGGGCATGAACACTGAAGCTTTCTTT
CGGMNTEAFF
>TRBJ1-6|NA|NA|TRBV4-2
TGTGCCAGCAGCCCCAAGACCGGGCTAGAAATTCAGGCCCTCCACTTT
CASSPKTGLEIQALHF
>TRBJ2-1|TRBD2|few|TRBV19
TGTGCCAGTAGTAGGACTAGCGGGGGGTACAATGAGCAGTTCTTC
CASSRTSGGYNEQFF
>TRBJ2-3|TRBD2|NA|TRBV6-1
TGTGCCAGCAGTGACGGGGGGAACACAGATACGCAGTATTTT
CASSDGGNTDTQYF
>TRBJ1-6|NA|NA|TRBV7-8
TGTGCCAGCAGCCCCCGTTTAGATTCACCCCTCCACTTT
CASSPRLDSPLHF
>TRBJ1-1|NA|NA|TRBV11-2
TGTGCCAGCAGCTCACTCGCAGGGGTTGAAGCTTTCTTT
CASSSLAGVEAFF
>TRBJ2-3|NA|NA|TRBV10-3
TGTGCCATCAGTGAGTCTCAGGGGAAGGATACGCAGTATTTT
CAISESQGKDTQYF
>TRBJ1-6|NA|NA|TRBV6-6
TGTGCCAGCAGTTATACTGAAAATTCACCCCTCCACTTT
CASSYTENSPLHF
>TRBJ2-1|NA|NA|TRBV2
TGTGCCAGCCAAGCGGACATGGCTCGGTTCTTC
CASQADMARFF
>TRBJ2-7|NA|NA|TRBV5-1
TGCGCCAGCAGCCCCGGACAGTCCTACGAGCAGTACTTC
CASSPGQSYEQYF
>TRBJ1-3|NA|NA|TRBV4-1
TGCGCCAGCAGCCAAGATCCCCCCCGCACAGGCTACTCTGGAAACACCATATATTTT
CASSQDPPRTGYSGNTIYF